The clone carrying this T cell receptor beta chain appeared many times. Using RNA transcripts as the source, TCR beta CDR3 regions were amplified. The HTBI primer set drove a first-round RT-PCR of the TCR CDR3. A single record per CDR3 protein comes from TCRdb applying MiXCR to the multiplex PCR reads. In the table there are 250,000 to 300,000 distinct CDR3 sequences, roughly 15% of which are singletons. These data originate in a study of T cells in Graves' hyperthyroidism and ophthalmopathy. Germline V gives CDR1 ENHRY, CDR2 SYGVKD. CDR3 length: 13 amino acids. V shed 2 bases, J shed 7 bases, and the junction held 1 base outside the gene matches.

This rearrangement joins TRBV10-3 to TRBJ1-5, with 8 bases matching TRBD1. Sequencing was performed on blood. The receptor was derived from a woman in her 40s with Graves' hyperthyroidism. This CDR3 reads CAISEGQGQPQHF. The DNA of the CDR3 is TGTGCCATCAGTGAGGGACAGGGCCAGCCCCAGCATTTT.